The TCR beta chain under discussion was sequenced for a study of cytomegalovirus exposure and HLA in healthy donors. Primers included in the PCR were 60 Vbeta and 13 Jbeta primers. Using immunoSEQ multiplex PCR, the repertoire was profiled, and TCRdb retains in-frame clones only, with some absent. The table includes about 160,000 clones, 70% to 80% detected once. This receptor was obtained from a man aged 30 to 39 in good health and CMV-seronegative. Sequencing was carried out using PBMCs.

The CDR3 DNA reads as TGTGCCAGCAGTGAGCCGGGTACAGGGGGCGGGTACGAGCAGTACTTC. Translation gives CASSEPGTGGGYEQYF. This chain joins TRBV6-1 and TRBJ2-7; 9 nucleotides line up with TRBD1. The CDR3 loop spans 16 amino acids. V lost 3 bases and J lost 4; bases outside the gene matches: 10. Per germline, CDR1 MNHNS and CDR2 SASEGT.